Listed here are 24 T cell receptor beta chains from one sample, sequenced in a study of T cell changes during pregnancy in multiple sclerosis. Data came from immunoSEQ multiplex PCR; TCRdb stores just in-frame clones and leaves some out. The table includes 40,000 to 50,000 clones, around 93% detected once. This sample comprised CD8+ T cells from peripheral blood mononuclear cells, obtained in the first trimester of pregnancy. The source of these receptors is a female donor with multiple sclerosis, enrolled in a pregnancy study.

The count of this clone is one. The V gene is TRBV7-8, the J gene TRBJ2-1, with D possibly being TRBD2 (5 bases). This CDR3 has 15 residues. The V gene lost 3 bases and the J gene lost 5 bases, with 14 bases spanning the gap. CDR1 and CDR2 from the germline V gene are SGHVS and FQNEAQ. CDR3 region: CASSFLTKTHNEQFF. The CDR3, as DNA: TGTGCCAGCAGCTTTCTGACTAAGACCCACAATGAGCAGTTCTTC.

This chain joins TRBV4-3 and TRBJ2-2; D possibly corresponds to TRBD1 (6 bases). The germline gives CDR1 LGHNA, CDR2 YSLEER. This CDR3 contains 16 residues. With 1 base removed from V and 6 bases from J, the gap between germline ends came to 15 bases. The CDR3 region is CASSQGGTPAAGELFF. The CDR3 DNA reads as TGCGCCAGCAGCCAAGGGGGGACACCCGCCGCCGGGGAGCTGTTTTTT.

Worth noting for this clone: The junction differs from germline at one of its ends, possibly a read error. The chain couples TRBV2 to TRBJ1-1; D possibly corresponds to TRBD1 (6 bases). The CDR3 loop spans 14 amino acids. In germline, CDR1 is SNHLY, CDR2 FYNNEI. The CDR3, as DNA: TGTGCCAGCAGTGGAAAGGGCGGACAAGGGGGTCGAATCTTT. Encoded protein: CASSGKGGQGGRIF.

The V gene is TRBV13, the J gene TRBJ2-7, with D possibly TRBD2 on 6 matching bases. The CDR3 extends over 15 amino acids. The germline V gene has CDR1 PRHDT and CDR2 FYEKMQ (reference sequence). With 5 bases removed from V and 0 bases from J, the gap between germline ends came to 14 bases. This chain's CDR3 is CASSPGLADSYEQYF. The CDR3 nucleotides are TGTGCCAGCAGCCCAGGGTTAGCGGACTCCTACGAGCAGTACTTC.

The rearrangement uses TRBV2 and TRBJ1-1; tentatively, D is TRBD1 (6 bases). The CDR3 is made up of 14 amino acids. Trimming pared 7 bases from V and 4 bases from J, leaving 16 bases between. CDR1 and CDR2 (germline): SNHLY, FYNNEI. CDR3 in amino acids: CASTRRGGGTEAFF. The CDR3 DNA sequence: TGTGCCAGCACTCGGAGAGGGGGTGGCACTGAAGCTTTCTTT.

The V gene is TRBV6-1, the J gene TRBJ2-1; D perhaps matches TRBD2 (6 bases). Germline CDR1 reads MNHNS; CDR2 reads SASEGT. There are 13 residues in the CDR3. Between the trimmed V and J ends, which lost 3 bases and 15 bases, there was a span of 18 bases. CDR3 amino acids: CASSDIDVAARFF. The CDR3 DNA is TGTGCCAGCAGTGATATAGACGTAGCGGCGAGGTTCTTC.

Points on this clone: One end of the junction varies from germline; a read error may be responsible. The rearrangement joins TRBV7-8 to TRBJ2-7, with TRBD2 as a possible D gene (6 bases). The CDR3 length is 14 residues. CDR1 is SGHVS and CDR2 is FQNEAQ in the germline V gene. This CDR3 is CASSLDASAGEYMF. In DNA form, the CDR3 reads TGTGCCAGCAGCTTAGACGCTAGCGCCGGAGAATATATGTTC.

This chain joins TRBV15 and TRBJ2-3; 9 positions match TRBD2. CDR1 is LNHNV, CDR2 YYDKDF, per germline (reference sequence). The CDR3 is 18 amino acids. V shed 0 bases and J 0 bases; nucleotides not matched to a gene: 7. The CDR3 reads CATSREGGREGSTDTQYF. The CDR3 DNA follows: TGTGCCACCAGCAGAGAAGGGGGGCGGGAGGGGAGCACAGATACGCAGTATTTT.

This sequence joins TRBV11-1 and TRBJ2-7; 8 nucleotides align to TRBD1. Trimming removed 5 bases from V and 1 base from J; junction bases left unmatched: 4. There are 14 residues in the CDR3. Per the germline V gene, CDR1 is SGHAT and CDR2 is FQDESV (reference sequence). The CDR3 sequence: CASSRDRSSYEQYF. The DNA of the CDR3 is TGTGCCAGCAGCCGGGACAGGAGTTCCTACGAGCAGTACTTC.

V usage is TRBV6-7 and J usage is TRBJ2-7; 11 nucleotides align to TRBD2. TRBV6-7 is placed among ORFs of uncertain function. V lost 5 bases, J lost 6 bases, and 6 bases stayed unmatched. The CDR3 sequence is 14 residues long. The CDR3 region has the DNA TGTGCCAGCAGTCCGTGGACTAGCGGGTTCGAGCAGTACTTC. As protein: CASSPWTSGFEQYF.

The chain employs TRBV5-4 and TRBJ2-3; no definite D call. Germline CDR1 and CDR2: SGHNT and YYREEE (reference sequence). The CDR3 totals 13 residues. V gave up 4 bases and J gave up 2 bases, with 8 bases separating them. CDR3 amino acids: CASSPRYTDTQYF. The CDR3 DNA reads TGTGCCAGCAGCCCCCGGTACACAGATACGCAGTATTTT.

The CDR3 sequence: CAWSHGVAGGKDTQYF. CDR3 nucleotide sequence: TGTGCCTGGAGTCACGGGGTAGCGGGAGGGAAAGATACGCAGTATTTT. The rearrangement links TRBV30 to TRBJ2-3; 11 bases are a match to TRBD2. V was pared by 2 bases and J by 5 bases, with 9 bases of the junction left unmatched. Germline V CDR1 and CDR2: GTSNPN, SVGIG (reference sequence). This CDR3 contains 16 residues.

The J gene is TRBJ2-5, the V gene TRBV27; tentative D call: TRBD1 (6 bases). Trimming stripped 6 bases from V and 11 bases from J, with 22 bases between. The V gene's germline CDR1 is MNHEY and CDR2 SMNVEV (reference sequence). The CDR3 runs to 14 residues. CDR3 residues: CASRGEQGLGEQYF. The CDR3 coding sequence is TGTGCCAGCAGGGGAGAACAGGGATTAGGGGAGCAGTACTTC.

V and J are TRBV2 and TRBJ2-7, with D tentatively TRBD1 (6 bases). The CDR3 consists of 14 residues. The germline CDR1 and CDR2 sequences are SNHLY and FYNNEI. Trimming removed 10 bases from V and 0 bases from J, with 16 bases in between. CDR3 bases: TGTGCCACCGGCGAGGGGGACATCTCCTACGAGCAGTACTTC. Translating it yields CATGEGDISYEQYF. The full variable domain, with the rest looked up from reference TRBV2 and TRBJ2-7, is EPEVTQTPSHQVTQMGQEVILRCVPISNHLYFYWYRQILGQKVEFLVSFYNNEISEKSEIFDDQFSVERPDGSNFTLKIRSTKLEDSAMYFCATGEGDISYEQYFGPGTRLTVT.

The chain couples TRBV4-3 to TRBJ1-1, with TRBD1 as a possible D gene (6 bases). The CDR3 runs to 16 residues. From germline, CDR1 is LGHNA and CDR2 YSLEER. Trimming left V 0 bases short and J 1 base short, with 12 bases between. This chain's CDR3 is CASSQDAWGRNTEAFF. The CDR3 coding sequence is TGCGCCAGCAGCCAAGATGCGTGGGGGCGGAACACTGAAGCTTTCTTT.

The chain carries TRBV6-5 and TRBJ2-7; D gene ambiguous. The CDR3 runs 16 residues. With 4 bases removed from V and 5 bases from J, the gap between germline ends came to 21 bases. CDR1 is MNHEY, CDR2 SVGAGI, per germline. CDR3 DNA sequence: TGTGCCAGCAGTTCCCTCGGCATGGGTCCTCAGGACGAGCAGTACTTC. Amino acids: CASSSLGMGPQDEQYF.

DNA of the CDR3: TGTGCCAGCAGCTTGGCCCAAGGCAGACTGAATGAGCAGTTCTTC. The encoded protein is CASSLAQGRLNEQFF. The V call is TRBV7-9, the J call TRBJ2-1; D not resolved. With 3 bases removed from V and 7 bases from J, the gap between germline ends came to 16 bases. This CDR3 comprises 15 residues. In germline, CDR1 is SEHNR, CDR2 FQNEAQ (reference sequence). Full variable domain (rest looked up from reference TRBV7-9 and TRBJ2-1): DTGVSQNPRHKITKRGQNVTFRCDPISEHNRLYWYRQTLGQGPEFLTYFQNEAQLEKSRLLSDRFSAERPKGSFSTLEIQRTEQGDSAMYLCASSLAQGRLNEQFFGPGTRLTVL.

The J gene is TRBJ2-1, the V gene TRBV5-1, with 8 bases aligning to TRBD1. V lost 4 bases, J lost 6 bases, and 6 bases stayed unmatched. This CDR3 has 14 residues. The germline gives CDR1 SGHRS, CDR2 YFSETQ. The CDR3 bases are TGCGCCAGCAGCGGATGGACAGGGACCAATGAGCAGTTCTTC. This gives the protein CASSGWTGTNEQFF. Drawing the rest from reference TRBV5-1 and TRBJ2-1, the complete variable domain is KAGVTQTPRYLIKTRGQQVTLSCSPISGHRSVSWYQQTPGQGLQFLFEYFSETQRNKGNFPGRFSGRQFSNSRSEMNVSTLELGDSALYLCASSGWTGTNEQFFGPGTRLTVL.

V and J are TRBV28 and TRBJ1-2; TRBD1 agrees at 9 bases. The CDR3 runs 16 residues. The germline CDR1 and CDR2 sequences are MDHEN and SYDVKM. J lost 8 bases, V lost 3 bases, and 13 bases had no gene match. The CDR3 spells CASSFLVRTGAIGYTF. CDR3 in DNA: TGTGCCAGCAGTTTCCTAGTACGGACAGGGGCCATCGGCTACACCTTC.

This rearrangement joins TRBV5-1 to TRBJ2-3, with D possibly matching TRBD2 (7 bases). Germline values: CDR1 SGHRS, CDR2 YFSETQ. The CDR3 length is 15 residues. Trimming removed 0 bases from V and 2 bases from J, with 10 bases in between. CDR3 residues: CASSLGGGDTDTQYF. The CDR3 DNA follows: TGCGCCAGCAGCTTGGGGGGGGGCGACACAGATACGCAGTATTTT.

The chain combines TRBV6-6 with TRBJ2-5; no clear D gene. The germline gives CDR1 MNHNY, CDR2 SVGAGI (reference sequence). The CDR3 totals 13 residues. V was pared by 2 bases and J by 2 bases, with 6 bases between. CDR3 sequence: CASSYNSQETQYF. In DNA, the CDR3 is TGTGCCAGCAGTTACAACTCTCAAGAGACCCAGTACTTC.

This sequence joins TRBV7-2 and TRBJ1-1; weak D call: TRBD1 (6 bases). The V gene's germline CDR1 is SGHTA and CDR2 FQGNSA. The V end lost 4 bases, the J end lost 3 bases, and 24 bases lay between the germline ends. The CDR3 has 18 residues. This chain's CDR3 is CASSSPPRTEWKDTEAFF. The CDR3 DNA follows: TGTGCCAGCAGCTCGCCACCGAGGACAGAATGGAAGGACACTGAAGCTTTCTTT.

V usage is TRBV7-8 and J usage is TRBJ2-7, with D perhaps TRBD2 (6 bases). CDR3 length: 14 residues. The germline V gene has CDR1 SGHVS and CDR2 FQNEAQ. Deletions cut 3 bases from V and 3 bases from J, with 12 bases between. CDR3 sequence: CASSLVVEGYEQYF. CDR3 DNA sequence: TGTGCCAGCAGCTTGGTTGTGGAGGGCTACGAGCAGTACTTC.

Worth noting for this clone: Other DNA sequences in the sample encode the same CDR3. This sequence joins TRBV9 and TRBJ1-2; weak D call: TRBD1 (6 bases). Germline CDR1 SGDLS, CDR2 YYNGEE. There are 14 residues in the CDR3. The V gene lost 0 bases and the J gene lost 3 bases, with 9 bases spanning the gap. CDR3 residues: CASSVGGGDYGYTF. The CDR3 region has the DNA TGTGCCAGCAGCGTAGGGGGGGGCGACTATGGCTACACCTTC.